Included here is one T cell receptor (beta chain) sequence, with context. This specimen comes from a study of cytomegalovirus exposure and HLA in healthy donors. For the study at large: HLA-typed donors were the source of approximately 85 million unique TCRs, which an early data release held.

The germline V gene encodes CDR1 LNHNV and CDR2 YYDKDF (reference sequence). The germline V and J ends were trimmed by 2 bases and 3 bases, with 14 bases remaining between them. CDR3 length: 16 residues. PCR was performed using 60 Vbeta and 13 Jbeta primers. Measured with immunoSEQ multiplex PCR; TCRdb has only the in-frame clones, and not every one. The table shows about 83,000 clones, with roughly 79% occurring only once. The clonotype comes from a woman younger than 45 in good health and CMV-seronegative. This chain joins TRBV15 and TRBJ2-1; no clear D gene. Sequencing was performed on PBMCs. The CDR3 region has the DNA TGTGCCACCAGCAGACATGGTGCTACTTACTACAATGAGCAGTTCTTC. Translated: CATSRHGATYYNEQFF.